This T cell receptor beta chain was obtained from a study of blood T cell repertoires in COVID-19. About the research overall: The origin of the acute and convalescent COVID-19 samples was the United States, Italy and Spain. T cells, B-cell-depleted T cells, or PBMCs provided the cDNA or gDNA that served as material.

How the authors handled the data: Estimation of nucleated cell counts relied on the amplification of reference gene primers. Sequenced by immunoSEQ multiplex PCR; TCRdb stores in-frame clones only, minus some. For V, J and clone size, that table is used; D and trimming come from the DNA. Of nearly 110,000 clones in the sample, about 80% were seen once. Germline values: CDR1 KGHDR, CDR2 SFDVKD. The J segment lost 5 bases and the V segment lost 5 bases, leaving 5 bases of the junction unmatched. This CDR3 has 15 amino acids. This receptor was obtained from a man between 65 and 85 years old with acute or convalescent COVID-19. Specimen: peripheral blood. The chain uses TRBV24-1 and TRBJ2-2, with 9 bases that match TRBD2. CDR3 in amino acids: CATSGGGAYTGELFF. The DNA of the CDR3 is TGTGCCACCAGTGGCGGGGGGGCATATACCGGGGAGCTGTTTTTT.